The clone carrying this T cell receptor beta chain was picked up a small number of times. Its antigen is unknown. It was with a sample-barcoded 5' primer and a J-beta primer mix that a second PCR of about 6 to 12 cycles was run. TCRdb re-analysed the 5' RACE reads in MiXCR, keeping a single row per CDR3 protein. The top ten hold over 5% of the sample, which has about 1.4 million distinct CDR3 sequences, approximately 59% seen once. In germline, CDR1 is MNHEY, CDR2 SVGAGI. Trimming removed 11 bases from V and 8 bases from J, with 19 bases in between. This CDR3 is built from 13 residues. Healthy Caucasian individuals from Russia aged about 6 to 90 served as donors. Isolation per sample recovered at least 7 million PBMCs. The sample is drawn from a study of blood T cells in healthy people across ages. Study conclusions and caveats: Diversity figures based on one million T cells were deemed too low.

Sequenced sample: blood. This clonotype was obtained from a man aged 18 to 35 in good health. V and J are TRBV6-5 and TRBJ2-1; possible D gene TRBD2, 5 bases. The CDR3 is CASSYSVVYEQFF. The CDR3 DNA follows: TGTGCCTCTAGCTACAGCGTAGTTTATGAGCAGTTCTTC.